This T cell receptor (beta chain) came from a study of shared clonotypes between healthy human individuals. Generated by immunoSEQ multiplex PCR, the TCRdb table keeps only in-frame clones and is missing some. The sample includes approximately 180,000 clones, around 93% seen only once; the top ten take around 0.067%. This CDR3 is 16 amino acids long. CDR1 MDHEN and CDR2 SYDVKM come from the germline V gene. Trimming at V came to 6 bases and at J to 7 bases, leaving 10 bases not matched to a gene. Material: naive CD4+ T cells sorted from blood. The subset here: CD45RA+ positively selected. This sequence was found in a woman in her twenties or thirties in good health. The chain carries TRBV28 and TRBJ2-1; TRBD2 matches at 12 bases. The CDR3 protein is CASSRELAGGINEQFF. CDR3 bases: TGTGCCAGCAGCCGAGAACTAGCGGGAGGCATAAATGAGCAGTTCTTC.